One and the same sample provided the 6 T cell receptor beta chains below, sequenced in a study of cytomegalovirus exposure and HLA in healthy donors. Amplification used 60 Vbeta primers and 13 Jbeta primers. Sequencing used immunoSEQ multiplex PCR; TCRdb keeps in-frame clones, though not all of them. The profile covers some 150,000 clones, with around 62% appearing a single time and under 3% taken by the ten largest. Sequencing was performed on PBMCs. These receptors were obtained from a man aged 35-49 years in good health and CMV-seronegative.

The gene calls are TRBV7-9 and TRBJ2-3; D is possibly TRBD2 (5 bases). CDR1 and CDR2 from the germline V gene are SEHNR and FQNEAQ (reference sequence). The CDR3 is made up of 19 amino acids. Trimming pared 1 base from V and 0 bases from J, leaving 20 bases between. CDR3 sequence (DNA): TGTGCCAGCAGCTTAGTCCCTTTCAGCCTAGCAGATAGCACAGATACGCAGTATTTT. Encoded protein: CASSLVPFSLADSTDTQYF.

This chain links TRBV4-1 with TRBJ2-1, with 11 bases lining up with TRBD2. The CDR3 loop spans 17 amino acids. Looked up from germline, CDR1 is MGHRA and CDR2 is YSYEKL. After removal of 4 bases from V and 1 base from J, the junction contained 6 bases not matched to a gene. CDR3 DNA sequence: TGCGCCAGCAGCCCCTTAGCGGGGGGGCGTTCCTACAATGAGCAGTTCTTC. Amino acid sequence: CASSPLAGGRSYNEQFF.

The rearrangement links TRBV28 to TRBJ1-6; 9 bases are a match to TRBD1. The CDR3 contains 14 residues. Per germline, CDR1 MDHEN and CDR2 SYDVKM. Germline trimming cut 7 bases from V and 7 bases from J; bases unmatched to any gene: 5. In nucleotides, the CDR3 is TGTGCCAGCAATCCCGGACAGGGGAATTCACCCCTCCACTTT. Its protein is CASNPGQGNSPLHF.

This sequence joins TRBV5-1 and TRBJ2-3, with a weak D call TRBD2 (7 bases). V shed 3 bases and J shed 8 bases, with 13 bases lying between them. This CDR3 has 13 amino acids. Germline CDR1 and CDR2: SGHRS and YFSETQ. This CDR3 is CASSYSGEGTQYF. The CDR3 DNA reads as TGCGCCAGCAGCTATTCAGGGGAGGGTACGCAGTATTTT.

CDR3 bases: TGTGCCTGGAGTCGAACGCGGAGCTCCTACAATGAGCAGTTCTTC. Translation gives CAWSRTRSSYNEQFF. The chain combines TRBV30 with TRBJ2-1; D not certain. V lost 2 bases and J lost 0, with 11 bases in between. The CDR3 is made up of 15 amino acids. Germline assignment: CDR1 GTSNPN and CDR2 SVGIG (reference sequence).

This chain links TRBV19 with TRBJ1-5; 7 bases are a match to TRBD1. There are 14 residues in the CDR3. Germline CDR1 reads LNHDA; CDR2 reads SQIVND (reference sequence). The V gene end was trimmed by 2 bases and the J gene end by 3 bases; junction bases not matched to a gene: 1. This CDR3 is CASSITGDNQPQHF. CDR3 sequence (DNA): TGTGCCAGTAGTATAACAGGGGACAATCAGCCCCAGCATTTT.